What follows is one T cell receptor beta chain and its context. Clones were read by immunoSEQ multiplex PCR, and TCRdb kept only the in-frame ones, dropping some. The sample yields more than 55,000 clones, around four fifths seen once. This entry is derived from a study of blood T cell repertoires in COVID-19. This CDR3 is 12 amino acids long. V lost 2 bases and J 7 bases, leaving 3 bases between the germline ends. Germline V gives CDR1 MNHEY, CDR2 SVGAGI. The clonotype was recovered from a woman aged 70-85 years with acute or convalescent COVID-19. This rearrangement joins TRBV6-5 to TRBJ1-6; D is undetermined. The sample comprised peripheral blood. Written as DNA, the CDR3 is TGTGCCAGCAGTTACCCGAATTCACCCCTCCACTTT. Protein product: CASSYPNSPLHF.